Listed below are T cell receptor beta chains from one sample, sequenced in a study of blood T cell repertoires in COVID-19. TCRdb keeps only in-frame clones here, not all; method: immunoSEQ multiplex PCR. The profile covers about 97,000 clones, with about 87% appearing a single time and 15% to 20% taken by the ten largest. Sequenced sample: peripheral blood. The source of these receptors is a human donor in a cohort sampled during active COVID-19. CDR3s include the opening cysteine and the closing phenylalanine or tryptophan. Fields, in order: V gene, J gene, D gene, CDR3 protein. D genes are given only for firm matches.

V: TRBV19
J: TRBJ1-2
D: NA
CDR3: CASRRGPVNYGYTF

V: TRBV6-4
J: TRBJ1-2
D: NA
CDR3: CASSPRWGDYYGYTF

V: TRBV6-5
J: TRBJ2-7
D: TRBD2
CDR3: CASSYERGAYEQYF

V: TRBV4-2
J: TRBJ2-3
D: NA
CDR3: CASSPSVPFSTDTQYF

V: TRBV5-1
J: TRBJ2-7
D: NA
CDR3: CASSLSVASYEQYF

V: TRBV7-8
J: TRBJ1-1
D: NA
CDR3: CASHKGGEAFF

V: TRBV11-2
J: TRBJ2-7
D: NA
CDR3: CASSPAYEQYF

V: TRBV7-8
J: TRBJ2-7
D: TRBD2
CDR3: CASSTRRLAVSYEQYF

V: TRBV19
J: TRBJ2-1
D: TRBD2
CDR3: CASSYSGTSAYNEQFF

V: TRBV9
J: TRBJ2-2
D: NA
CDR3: CASSVGDSETTGELFF

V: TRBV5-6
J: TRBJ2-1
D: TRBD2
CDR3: CASSLRVSGGISYNEQFF

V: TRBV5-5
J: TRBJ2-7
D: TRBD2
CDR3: CASSFAAGGPFYEQYF

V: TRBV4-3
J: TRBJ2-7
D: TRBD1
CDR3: CASSQEAPGQGLYEQYF

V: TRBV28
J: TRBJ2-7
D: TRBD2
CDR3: CASSFHLAALSYEQYF

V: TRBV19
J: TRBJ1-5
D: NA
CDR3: CASSGPLQGGYNQPQHF

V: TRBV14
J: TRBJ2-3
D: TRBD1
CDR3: CASSQVGRGRTDTQYF

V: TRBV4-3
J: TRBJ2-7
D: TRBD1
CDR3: CASSQGQGSYEQYF

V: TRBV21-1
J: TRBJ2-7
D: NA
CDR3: CASSKAGLNGEQYF

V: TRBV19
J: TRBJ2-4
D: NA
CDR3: CASSSYRGTLKNIQYF

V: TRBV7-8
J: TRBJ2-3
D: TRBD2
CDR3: CASSSELAGGPDTQYF

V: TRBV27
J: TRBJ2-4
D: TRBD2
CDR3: CASSRGLAGGVGAKNIQYF

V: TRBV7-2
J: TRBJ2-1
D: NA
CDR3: CASSLAGGLANEQFF

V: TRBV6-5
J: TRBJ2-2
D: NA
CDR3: CASSYGGSGELFF

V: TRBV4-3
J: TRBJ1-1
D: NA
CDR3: CASSPYQNTEAFF

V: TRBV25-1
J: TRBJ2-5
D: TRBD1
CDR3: CATRRGSQETQYF

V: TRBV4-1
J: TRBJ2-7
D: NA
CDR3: CASSQEEAGALGEQYF

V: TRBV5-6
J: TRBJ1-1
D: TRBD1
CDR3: CASSFYRGNTEAFF

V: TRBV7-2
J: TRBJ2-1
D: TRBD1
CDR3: CASTSGTGGVYEQFF

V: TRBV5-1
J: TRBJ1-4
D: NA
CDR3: CASTVATNEKLFF

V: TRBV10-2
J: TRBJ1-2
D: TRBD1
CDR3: CASSPTGTGGAPNYGYTF

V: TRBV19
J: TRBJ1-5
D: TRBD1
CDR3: CASSTRTSGTGGQPQHF

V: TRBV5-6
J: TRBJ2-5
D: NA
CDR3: CASSLAGYQVISQETQYF

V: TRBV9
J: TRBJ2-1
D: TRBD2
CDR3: CASSVEPTSGSPENEQFF

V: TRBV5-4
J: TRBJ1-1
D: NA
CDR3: CASSLGRLNTEAFF

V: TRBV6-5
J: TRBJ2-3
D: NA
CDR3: CASSYGRGSDTQYF

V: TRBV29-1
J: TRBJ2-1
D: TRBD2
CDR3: CSVGGTSGGREQFF

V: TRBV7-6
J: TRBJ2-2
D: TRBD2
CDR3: CASSLDRLAGPRGNTGELFF

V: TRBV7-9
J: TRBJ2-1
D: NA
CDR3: CASSDKALFGVGFF

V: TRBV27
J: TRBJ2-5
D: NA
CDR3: CASSLGGRGETQYF

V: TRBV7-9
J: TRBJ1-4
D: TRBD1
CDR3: CASTPTGMATNEKLFF

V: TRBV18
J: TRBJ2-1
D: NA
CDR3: CASSPYGNEQFF

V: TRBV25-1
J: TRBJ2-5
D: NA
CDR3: CASSEQGKETQYF

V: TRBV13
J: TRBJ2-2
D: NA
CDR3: CASSSLSGNRLFF

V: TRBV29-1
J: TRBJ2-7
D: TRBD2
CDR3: CSVEGGKSYEQYF

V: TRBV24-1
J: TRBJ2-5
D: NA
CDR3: CATSDSFQARGQETQYF

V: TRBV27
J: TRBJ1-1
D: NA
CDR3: CASSPDTGLHTEAFF

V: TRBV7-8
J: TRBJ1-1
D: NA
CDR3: CASSHQYITEAFF

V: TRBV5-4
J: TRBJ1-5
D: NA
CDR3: CASSTSAGPNQPQHF

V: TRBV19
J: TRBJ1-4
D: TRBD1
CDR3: CASSQGVGLGEKLFF

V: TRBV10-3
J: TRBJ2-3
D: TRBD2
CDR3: CAIRGSGNADTQYF

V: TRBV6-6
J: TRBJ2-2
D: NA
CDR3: CASSSYRMNTGELFF